The TCR beta chain described here comes from a study of blood T cell repertoires in COVID-19. This CDR3 is built from 14 residues. Germline-derived CDR1 and CDR2 are MNHEY and SVGEGT. With 5 bases clipped from V and 4 bases from J, the junction kept 7 bases outside the gene matches. Authors' data handling: Nucleated cell number was recorded as an estimate derived from reference gene primer amplification. TCRdb's table, derived via immunoSEQ multiplex PCR, lists solely in-frame clones and lacks some. For V, J and clone size, that table is used; D and trimming come from the DNA. This sample has about 130,000 clones, with roughly 85% found just once.

This chain links TRBV6-2 or TRBV6-3 with TRBJ1-2; the match to TRBD1 covers 7 bases. The sequenced sample consisted of peripheral blood. The receptor comes from a woman of 80 years or more with acute or convalescent COVID-19. CDR3: CASSRDSQIYGYTF. Here the CDR3 DNA reads TGTGCCAGCAGTCGGGACAGCCAAATCTATGGCTACACCTTC.